This TCR beta chain is from a study of blood T cells in healthy people across ages. The CDR3 spans 14 residues. In germline, CDR1 is DFQATT, CDR2 SNEGSKA (reference sequence). V shed 2 bases, J shed 4 bases, and the junction held 4 bases outside the gene matches. Primers used in a second PCR of roughly 7 to 12 cycles were a sample-barcoded 5' primer and a J-beta primer mix. TCRdb independently ran MiXCR on the 5' RACE reads; one entry per CDR3 protein. The table shows about 1.4 million distinct CDR3 sequences, with around 59% occurring only once. The genes are TRBV20-1 and TRBJ1-5; 8 bases line up with TRBD1. Sequencing was carried out using blood. The receptor was derived from a man younger than 35 in good health. As DNA, the CDR3 is TGCAGTGCTAGATACACAGGGGGAAATCAGCCCCAGCATTTT. As protein: CSARYTGGNQPQHF.